This T cell receptor beta chain was profiled in a study of blood T cell repertoires in COVID-19. Study-level information: The samples span acute and convalescent COVID-19 from the United States, Italy and Spain. In each case, the material was cDNA or gDNA derived from T cells, B-cell-depleted T cells, or PBMCs.

In Seattle, patients joined the study during active infection and were tracked longitudinally. Per the original methods: Amplified reference gene primers provided the basis for estimating nucleated cell counts. Using immunoSEQ multiplex PCR, the repertoire was profiled, and TCRdb retains in-frame clones only, with some absent. Clonal size and the V and J genes are those of that table, whereas D and trimming came from the DNA. The sample records fewer than 200,000 clones, about 87% being singletons. What was sequenced was peripheral blood. This sequence originates from a woman older than 75 with COVID-19, enrolled during active disease.

CDR3 in amino acids: CASRLRQGASPLHF. In DNA, the CDR3 is TGTGCCAGCAGACTAAGACAGGGCGCCTCACCCCTCCACTTT. V and J are TRBV5-6 and TRBJ1-6; TRBD1 agrees at 7 bases. Germline assignment: CDR1 SGHDT and CDR2 YYEEEE. The V segment lost 5 bases and the J segment 10 bases; nucleotides outside the gene matches: 9. This CDR3 is built from 14 residues.